The 28 T cell receptor beta chains in this list originate from one sample, sequenced in a study of T cell responses to AZD1222 COVID-19 vaccine. Data came from immunoSEQ multiplex PCR; TCRdb stores just in-frame clones and leaves some out. The repertoire holds around 110,000 clones, with roughly 87% as singletons. Here the sequenced sample was peripheral blood, taken on day 0 of AZD1222 vaccination. The receptors originated from an adult in good health.

V is TRBV7-9 and J is TRBJ1-2; no firm D call. Trimming took off 5 bases at V and 3 bases at J, with 10 bases between the two ends. Germline CDR1 is SEHNR and CDR2 is FQNEAQ (reference sequence). The CDR3 totals 13 residues. This CDR3 reads CASSLPLDYGYTF. As DNA, the CDR3 is TGTGCCAGCAGCCTTCCCCTGGACTATGGCTACACCTTC.

The chain has TRBV3-1 (or the pseudogene TRBV3-2) and TRBJ1-1; maybe TRBD1 (5 bases). Trimming stripped 4 bases from V and 0 bases from J, with 12 bases between. This CDR3 comprises 15 residues. CDR1 LGHDT and CDR2 YNNKEL come from the germline V gene (reference sequence). The DNA of the CDR3 is TGTGCCAGCAGCCCATTACAGGACCTGAACACTGAAGCTTTCTTT. It yields the protein CASSPLQDLNTEAFF.

The CDR3 is CASSPRTGYPGYTF. CDR3 DNA: TGTGCCAGCAGCCCCCGGACCGGGTATCCGGGCTACACCTTC. The chain carries TRBV7-9 and TRBJ1-2; D not resolved. This CDR3 contains 14 residues. In germline, CDR1 is SEHNR, CDR2 FQNEAQ (reference sequence). Trimming cost V 5 bases and J 8 bases, with 18 bases left between them.

This clone was seen more than once but under ten times. This sequence joins TRBV5-1 and TRBJ2-2; D gene uncertain. This CDR3 is 15 amino acids long. With 1 base removed from V and 0 bases from J, the gap between germline ends came to 7 bases. Germline V lookup: CDR1 SGHRS, CDR2 YFSETQ. The CDR3 sequence: CASSLRAANTGELFF. CDR3 nucleotides: TGCGCCAGCAGCTTGCGGGCGGCGAACACCGGGGAGCTGTTTTTT.

The J gene is TRBJ1-1, the V gene TRBV7-9; possible D gene TRBD1, 6 bases. The CDR3 spans 15 residues. V gave up 0 bases and J gave up 2 bases, with 10 bases separating them. CDR1 SEHNR and CDR2 FQNEAQ come from the germline V gene (reference sequence). The DNA for the CDR3 is TGTGCCAGCAGCTTAGCAACAGGGACTAACACTGAAGCTTTCTTT. Amino acids: CASSLATGTNTEAFF.

This clone was seen only once. This sequence joins TRBV6-5 and TRBJ1-2; D remains ambiguous. CDR3 length equals 14 residues. From germline, CDR1 is MNHEY and CDR2 SVGAGI. V was clipped by 2 bases and J by 1 base, with 8 bases between them. CDR3 nucleotide sequence: TGTGCCAGCAGTTACGGGCAGTTTAACTATGGCTACACCTTC. It specifies CASSYGQFNYGYTF.

This sequence joins TRBV28 and TRBJ1-2, with D unclear. The CDR3 totals 16 residues. V was shortened by 3 bases and J by 2 bases, with 16 bases between the two germline ends. Germline V gives CDR1 MDHEN, CDR2 SYDVKM. The CDR3 sequence: CASSFPPPGGNYGYTF. CDR3 nucleotides: TGTGCCAGCAGTTTCCCCCCCCCTGGAGGGAACTATGGCTACACCTTC.

This clone has only a few counts. The chain recombines TRBV7-2 with TRBJ2-1; D perhaps matches TRBD2 (6 bases). The V and J ends lost 5 bases and 9 bases respectively, with 14 bases between them. The CDR3 runs to 13 residues. Germline values: CDR1 SGHTA, CDR2 FQGNSA. CDR3 protein: CASSRSSGVEQFF. CDR3 nucleotide sequence: TGTGCCAGCAGCCGCAGCTCGGGGGTTGAGCAGTTCTTC.

This chain joins TRBV19 and TRBJ1-2; D unresolved. CDR3 length equals 14 residues. V lost 7 bases, J lost 3 bases, and 15 bases lay in between. Germline CDR1 and CDR2: LNHDA and SQIVND (reference sequence). CDR3 bases: TGTGCCAGTATCAATCAGGACCTGCACTATGGCTACACCTTC. This sequence encodes CASINQDLHYGYTF. Together with reference TRBV19 and TRBJ1-2, the CDR3 gives the full variable domain: DGGITQSPKYLFRKEGQNVTLSCEQNLNHDAMYWYRQDPGQGLRLIYYSQIVNDFQKGDIAEGYSVSREKKESFPLTVTSAQKNPTAFYLCASINQDLHYGYTFGSGTRLTVV.

In the case of this clone: Germline is not matched at one junction end, which may reflect a read error. The chain employs TRBV12-3 or TRBV12-4 and TRBJ1-2; D not resolved. The CDR3 totals 12 residues. The CDR3 sequence: CASSSSSRWVRF. The DNA of the CDR3 is TGTGCCAGCAGTTCCTCGTCCCGGTGGGTACGCTTC.

V is TRBV28 and J is TRBJ2-5; no reliable D call. V lost 5 bases and J lost 0, with 16 bases in between. From germline, CDR1 is MDHEN and CDR2 SYDVKM. The CDR3 contains 16 residues. The CDR3 DNA follows: TGTGCCAGCAGTCCACCCGGTTTTAGAGACCAAGAGACCCAGTACTTC. Translated: CASSPPGFRDQETQYF.

The rearrangement joins TRBV20-1 to TRBJ2-5; D not certain. The CDR3 runs to 16 residues. Germline CDR1 DFQATT, CDR2 SNEGSKA (reference sequence). V lost 3 bases and J lost 1, with 18 bases in between. CDR3 loop: CSASPSQGRFQETQYF. CDR3 DNA: TGCAGTGCTAGTCCCTCCCAAGGCAGGTTCCAAGAGACCCAGTACTTC.

This chain joins TRBV4-1 and TRBJ2-1, with D maybe TRBD1 (5 bases). The CDR3 totals 15 residues. The germline V gene encodes CDR1 MGHRA and CDR2 YSYEKL. Trimming removed 0 bases at V and 0 bases at J, with 6 bases between. The CDR3 reads CASSQEQDSYNEQFF. CDR3 nucleotides: TGCGCCAGCAGCCAAGAACAGGACTCCTACAATGAGCAGTTCTTC.

This CDR3 reads CASSLYTGTDTEAFF. In DNA form, the CDR3 reads TGTGCCAGCTCACTTTATACAGGGACTGACACTGAAGCTTTCTTT. V is TRBV18 and J is TRBJ1-1; D is perhaps TRBD1 (6 bases). Trimming removed 4 bases at V and 3 bases at J, with 15 bases between. The CDR3 spans 15 residues. Per the germline V gene, CDR1 is KGHSH and CDR2 is LQKENI.

This chain joins TRBV11-2 and TRBJ2-1, with D perhaps TRBD2 (5 bases). Germline CDR1 SGHAT, CDR2 FQNNGV. V lost 7 bases, J lost 4 bases, and 11 bases lay in between. CDR3 length equals 13 residues. This chain's CDR3 is CASKAGVYNEQFF. CDR3 bases: TGTGCCAGCAAGGCCGGGGTTTACAATGAGCAGTTCTTC. The whole variable domain, filled in from reference TRBV11-2 and TRBJ2-1, reads EAGVAQSPRYKIIEKRQSVAFWCNPISGHATLYWYQQILGQGPKLLIQFQNNGVVDDSQLPKDRFSAERLKGVDSTLKIQPAKLEDSAVYLCASKAGVYNEQFFGPGTRLTVL.

The DNA for the CDR3 is TGTGCCACCCGAGGCTCCCGGACCTACAATGAGCAGTTCTTC. The encoded protein is CATRGSRTYNEQFF. The chain recombines TRBV7-9 with TRBJ2-1, with unresolved D. Germline V lookup: CDR1 SEHNR, CDR2 FQNEAQ (reference sequence). The CDR3 covers 14 residues. V lost 10 bases and J lost 2, with 15 bases in between. Full variable domain (outside the CDR3, taken from reference TRBV7-9 and TRBJ2-1): DTGVSQNPRHKITKRGQNVTFRCDPISEHNRLYWYRQTLGQGPEFLTYFQNEAQLEKSRLLSDRFSAERPKGSFSTLEIQRTEQGDSAMYLCATRGSRTYNEQFFGPGTRLTVL.

V usage is TRBV3-1 (or the pseudogene TRBV3-2) and J usage is TRBJ1-2; D ambiguous. The CDR3 is made up of 14 amino acids. The germline V and J ends were trimmed by 2 bases and 1 base, with 8 bases remaining between them. Germline V gene data show CDR1 as LGHDT and CDR2 as YNNKEL (reference sequence). This CDR3 is CASSQNGVNYGYTF. The CDR3 bases are TGTGCCAGCAGCCAAAACGGGGTTAACTATGGCTACACCTTC.

The CDR3 DNA reads TGTGCCAGCTCACCCGGGGAAGGATGGAACACCGGGGAGCTGTTTTTT. Encoded protein: CASSPGEGWNTGELFF. The chain joins TRBV18 to TRBJ2-2, with D perhaps TRBD2 (5 bases). Germline assignment: CDR1 KGHSH and CDR2 LQKENI. This CDR3 is 16 amino acids long. V lost 3 bases, J lost 1 base, and 12 bases lay in between.

This chain connects TRBV11-1 to TRBJ2-4; 11 nucleotides agree with TRBD2. Germline CDR1 SGHAT, CDR2 FQDESV (reference sequence). The V segment lost 5 bases and the J segment 6 bases; nucleotides outside the gene matches: 3. The CDR3 extends over 14 amino acids. CDR3 nucleotides: TGTGCCAGCAGCCCAGGACTAGCGGGAAACATTCAGTACTTC. Its protein is CASSPGLAGNIQYF. Full variable domain (remainder filled in from reference TRBV11-1 and TRBJ2-4): EAEVAQSPRYKITEKSQAVAFWCDPISGHATLYWYRQILGQGPELLVQFQDESVVDDSQLPKDRFSAERLKGVDSTLKIQPAELGDSAMYLCASSPGLAGNIQYFGAGTRLSVL.

The chain joins TRBV20-1 to TRBJ1-1, with D perhaps matching TRBD1 (6 bases). V lost 3 bases and J lost 3, with 17 bases in between. The CDR3 covers 15 residues. Germline V gene sequence: CDR1 DFQATT, CDR2 SNEGSKA (reference sequence). The CDR3 DNA reads as TGCAGTGCTAGTGAGGGGACAACTTCCTACACTGAAGCTTTCTTT. This encodes CSASEGTTSYTEAFF.

The chain has TRBV5-1 and TRBJ2-1, with D possibly being TRBD2 (5 bases). CDR1 and CDR2 from the germline V gene are SGHRS and YFSETQ. CDR3 length equals 13 residues. Trimming cost V 4 bases and J 7 bases, with 12 bases left between them. The CDR3, as DNA: TGCGCCAGCAGCCTAAATCGAGGGAATGAGCAGTTCTTC. It translates to CASSLNRGNEQFF.

This chain connects TRBV5-1 to TRBJ2-1; D is uncertain. The V and J ends lost 4 bases and 8 bases respectively, with 10 bases between them. Germline values: CDR1 SGHRS, CDR2 YFSETQ. The CDR3 totals 12 residues. In DNA, the CDR3 is TGCGCCAGCAGCACGGAGCTCTATGAGCAGTTCTTC. It encodes CASSTELYEQFF.

J is TRBJ1-1 and V is TRBV28; no clear D gene. V lost 3 bases to trimming and J lost 6 bases, with 14 bases between them. Germline CDR1 MDHEN, CDR2 SYDVKM. This CDR3 comprises 14 residues. The CDR3: CASSLVSTASEAFF. Written as DNA, the CDR3 is TGTGCCAGCAGTTTGGTTTCGACCGCATCTGAAGCTTTCTTT. Using reference TRBV28 and TRBJ1-1 for the parts outside the CDR3, the full variable domain is DVKVTQSSRYLVKRTGEKVFLECVQDMDHENMFWYRQDPGLGLRLIYFSYDVKMKEKGDIPEGYSVSREKKERFSLILESASTNQTSMYLCASSLVSTASEAFFGQGTRLTVV.

CDR3 nucleotide sequence: TGCGCCAGCAGCCAAGAGTTTGCAGCTCTTTGGGATCAGCCCCAGCATTTT. Encoded protein: CASSQEFAALWDQPQHF. The gene calls are TRBV4-1 and TRBJ1-5; unclear D gene. CDR1 MGHRA and CDR2 YSYEKL come from the germline V gene. The V end lost 0 bases, the J end lost 5 bases, and 17 bases lay between the germline ends. The CDR3 runs 17 residues.

The chain recombines TRBV11-3 with TRBJ2-2, with a tentative D call TRBD2 (6 bases). V was trimmed by 5 bases and J by 5 bases, leaving 18 bases between them. The CDR3 is 16 amino acids. The germline gives CDR1 SGHNT, CDR2 YENEEA. The CDR3 is CASSLKGRSPTGELFF. CDR3 coding DNA: TGTGCCAGCAGCCTAAAGGGGAGGTCTCCGACCGGGGAGCTGTTTTTT.

The CDR3, as DNA: TGTGCCAGCAGGGTAGGGCGGCCGAACACTGAAGCTTTCTTT. Translating gives CASRVGRPNTEAFF. The chain employs TRBV7-2 and TRBJ1-1; D is unresolved. The CDR3 covers 14 residues. Germline lookup yields CDR1 SGHTA and CDR2 FQGNSA. Trimming took off 6 bases at V and 1 base at J, with 12 bases between the two ends.

This clone came up once. This chain uses TRBV12-2 with TRBJ1-5; TRBD1 is the table's D call and was not checked against the DNA. TRBV12-2 is a known pseudogene. The CDR3 consists of 18 residues. CDR3 amino acids: CASQAPGQGAGGNQPQHF. In DNA form, the CDR3 reads TGTGCAAGTCAGGCGCCGGGACAGGGGGCCGGGGGCAATCAGCCCCAGCATTTT.

The CDR3 sequence is CASSAGPWDTEAFF. As DNA, the CDR3 is TGTGCCAGCAGTGCCGGACCCTGGGACACTGAAGCTTTCTTT. The chain joins TRBV7-3 to TRBJ1-1; D unresolved. Per the germline V gene, CDR1 is SGHTA and CDR2 is FQGTGA. Trimming removed 6 bases from V and 3 bases from J, with 14 bases in between. This CDR3 is built from 14 residues.